A single sample gave rise to the 29 T cell receptor beta chains below, sequenced in a study of cytotoxic CD8 clonotypes in ibrutinib-treated CLL. Produced via immunoSEQ multiplex PCR; TCRdb's table is partial and in-frame only. The table lists hundreds of thousands of clones, around four fifths of them singletons. This material consisted of PBMCs, taken before ibrutinib treatment. The receptors shown here come from a human donor with chronic lymphocytic leukemia.

The CDR3 sequence is CASSRRPSEQYF. CDR3 DNA sequence: TGTGCCAGCAGCCGGCGGCCCTCCGAGCAGTACTTC. The chain joins TRBV28 to TRBJ2-7, with D uncertain. Trimming took 6 bases from V and 6 from J, leaving 12 bases between them. Germline CDR1 reads MDHEN; CDR2 reads SYDVKM. This CDR3 spans 12 amino acids.

The chain carries TRBV6-1 and TRBJ2-7; no clear D gene. Germline V gives CDR1 MNHNS, CDR2 SASEGT. CDR3 length equals 10 residues. V lost 9 bases and J 6 bases, leaving 9 bases between the germline ends. The CDR3 nucleotides read TGTGCCAGTCTCGGTAGCGAGCAGTACTTC. Translated, it gives CASLGSEQYF.

Here the CDR3 reads CASSFALGLGSPLHF. CDR3 in DNA: TGTGCCAGCAGCTTCGCCCTGGGCCTAGGATCACCCCTCCACTTT. V usage is TRBV7-2 and J usage is TRBJ1-6; D remains unclear. The germline V and J ends were trimmed by 3 bases and 10 bases, with 16 bases remaining between them. The CDR3 runs 15 residues. Germline-derived CDR1 and CDR2 are SGHTA and FQGNSA.

The CDR3 sequence is CASSTGTGGVGAFF. Written as DNA, the CDR3 is TGTGCCAGTAGTACGGGGACAGGGGGCGTTGGAGCTTTCTTT. The rearrangement uses TRBV19 and TRBJ1-1; 12 bases match TRBD1. This CDR3 contains 14 residues. With V trimmed by 4 bases and J by 10 bases, 7 bases remained unmatched. The germline gives CDR1 LNHDA, CDR2 SQIVND (reference sequence). Supplemented by reference TRBV19 and TRBJ1-1, the full variable domain reads DGGITQSPKYLFRKEGQNVTLSCEQNLNHDAMYWYRQDPGQGLRLIYYSQIVNDFQKGDIAEGYSVSREKKESFPLTVTSAQKNPTAFYLCASSTGTGGVGAFFGQGTRLTVV.

The chain combines TRBV30 with TRBJ1-1, with D unclear. V was shortened by 2 bases and J by 1 base, with 11 bases between the two germline ends. Germline lookup yields CDR1 GTSNPN and CDR2 SVGIG (reference sequence). The CDR3 sequence is 14 residues long. CDR3 amino acids: CAWSQDPRNTEAFF. Written as DNA, the CDR3 is TGTGCCTGGAGTCAGGATCCGAGGAACACTGAAGCTTTCTTT.

This clone was seen a few times. V gene TRBV18 combines with J gene TRBJ2-5; TRBD2 matches 14 bases. The CDR3 is made up of 17 amino acids. The trim removed 2 bases at V and 5 bases at J, leaving 7 bases unmatched. The germline V gene encodes CDR1 KGHSH and CDR2 LQKENI. The CDR3 bases are TGTGCCAGCTCACCAAGACTAGCGGGAGGGCCGGAGGAGACCCAGTACTTC. Amino acids: CASSPRLAGGPEETQYF.

The rearrangement joins TRBV10-3 to TRBJ2-7; weak D call: TRBD2 (6 bases). Germline CDR1 and CDR2: ENHRY and SYGVKD. The CDR3 is made up of 13 amino acids. Trimming took off 5 bases at V and 3 bases at J, with 11 bases between the two ends. As DNA, the CDR3 is TGTGCCATCAGTCTCGAGACTAGCTACGAGCAGTACTTC. It encodes CAISLETSYEQYF.

The chain combines TRBV29-1 with TRBJ2-7, with 10 bases matching TRBD2. Germline loops: CDR1 SQVTM, CDR2 ANQGSEA. The CDR3 runs to 17 residues. V dropped 0 bases and J dropped 9; count of bases not matched to a gene: 17. The CDR3 coding sequence is TGCAGCGTTGAAGACTCCGAACTCGGACTAGCGGCCCCGGGGCAGTACTTC. Residues: CSVEDSELGLAAPGQYF.

This chain uses TRBV18 with TRBJ2-7, with a possible D match to TRBD1 (5 bases). The V and J ends lost 5 bases and 3 bases respectively, with 14 bases between them. Germline values: CDR1 KGHSH, CDR2 LQKENI. The CDR3 has 14 residues. CDR3 DNA sequence: TGTGCCAGCTCAGGGGCAGGGCTTTACTACGAGCAGTACTTC. Its protein is CASSGAGLYYEQYF.

The chain carries TRBV5-6 and TRBJ1-1; D remains unclear. The CDR3 loop spans 13 amino acids. V was cut by 4 bases and J by 11 bases, with 18 bases left in between. CDR1 SGHDT and CDR2 YYEEEE come from the germline V gene. CDR3 nucleotide sequence: TGTGCCAGCAGCCCGCCGGACTACGGCGGGGCTTTCTTT. Its translation is CASSPPDYGGAFF.

This clone was counted only a few times. This chain links TRBV28 with TRBJ1-2; TRBD1 agrees at 8 bases. CDR1 is MDHEN, CDR2 SYDVKM, per germline. The CDR3 totals 13 residues. V gave up 4 bases and J gave up 8 bases; unmatched junction bases: 6. CDR3 loop: CASSSGQEGGYTF. CDR3 bases: TGTGCCAGCAGTTCGGGACAGGAGGGAGGCTACACCTTC.

This clone was counted between two and nine times. V and J are TRBV9 and TRBJ2-1; 9 bases map to TRBD1. The CDR3 contains 15 residues. V gave up 4 bases and J gave up 6 bases; unmatched junction bases: 8. CDR1 and CDR2 (germline): SGDLS, YYNGEE. CDR3 sequence reads: CASSSRDRAFNEQFF. DNA for the CDR3: TGTGCCAGCAGCTCCCGGGACAGGGCTTTCAATGAGCAGTTCTTC.

This chain links TRBV11-3 with TRBJ2-1; maybe TRBD2 (5 bases). Trimming took off 1 base at V and 4 bases at J, with 11 bases between the two ends. The CDR3 loop spans 15 amino acids. The germline gives CDR1 SGHNT, CDR2 YENEEA. The CDR3 DNA reads as TGTGCCAGCAGCTTAGTGAGCGGACCGTACAATGAGCAGTTCTTC. Translating gives CASSLVSGPYNEQFF.

The chain carries TRBV6-6 and TRBJ1-4; no definite D call. The CDR3 loop spans 12 amino acids. Germline-derived CDR1 and CDR2 are MNHNY and SVGAGI (reference sequence). The V and J ends lost 6 bases and 4 bases respectively, with 6 bases between them. For the CDR3, the DNA is TGTGCCAGCAGGCGGGGTAATGAAAAACTGTTTTTT. Protein sequence: CASRRGNEKLFF.

The V and J genes are TRBV28 and TRBJ1-2; D ambiguous. The CDR3 spans 13 residues. Germline CDR1 is MDHEN and CDR2 is SYDVKM. Trimming cost V 2 bases and J 3 bases, with 7 bases left between them. The CDR3 reads CASSLRSYYGYTF. CDR3 DNA sequence: TGTGCCAGCAGTTTACGCTCGTACTATGGCTACACCTTC.

The chain's CDR3 is CAWKKSGTEETQYF. CDR3 nucleotide sequence: TGTGCCTGGAAAAAATCCGGGACAGAAGAGACCCAGTACTTC. The chain couples TRBV30 to TRBJ2-5, with 7 positions matching TRBD1. Germline V lookup: CDR1 GTSNPN, CDR2 SVGIG (reference sequence). J lost 3 bases, V lost 4 bases, and 8 bases had no gene match. The CDR3 sequence is 14 residues long.

The gene calls are TRBV7-2 and TRBJ2-3, with a weak D call TRBD2 (6 bases). Per the germline V gene, CDR1 is SGHTA and CDR2 is FQGNSA. The CDR3 totals 14 residues. Deletions cut 9 bases from V and 1 base from J, with 14 bases between. CDR3 in DNA: TGTGCCAGTCGCCCCGGGGGAGGCACAGATACGCAGTATTTT. Translating it yields CASRPGGGTDTQYF.

This chain uses TRBV19 with TRBJ2-7; 9 nucleotides match TRBD1. This CDR3 has 13 amino acids. The V and J ends lost 5 bases and 5 bases, in that order; junction bases with no gene match: 4. The V gene's germline CDR1 is LNHDA and CDR2 SQIVND (reference sequence). CDR3 residues: CASSDRDRDEQYF. CDR3 nucleotide sequence: TGTGCCAGTAGTGACCGGGACAGGGACGAGCAGTACTTC.

This clone was found a few times. V is TRBV30 and J is TRBJ1-5; the D gene is possibly TRBD1 (6 bases). Germline V lookup: CDR1 GTSNPN, CDR2 SVGIG (reference sequence). This CDR3 contains 14 residues. V dropped 3 bases and J dropped 6 bases, with 15 bases sitting between them. In DNA form, the CDR3 reads TGTGCCTGGAGAGCCACAGGGCAGAGTCAGCCCCAGCATTTT. It translates to CAWRATGQSQPQHF.

The sample holds one count of this clone. This chain's CDR3 is CASSQKRERADTQYF. The CDR3 nucleotides are TGTGCCAGCAGCCAAAAGCGGGAGCGCGCAGATACGCAGTATTTT. The V call is TRBV6-5, the J call TRBJ2-3, with 8 positions matching TRBD2. The junction had 9 bases not matched to a gene; V was cut back by 6 bases and J by 4 bases. Germline CDR1 and CDR2: MNHEY and SVGAGI. The CDR3 covers 15 residues.

The chain couples TRBV15 to TRBJ2-7; 7 bases map to TRBD1. V lost 0 bases, J lost 3 bases, and 8 bases stayed unmatched. Germline values: CDR1 LNHNV, CDR2 YYDKDF (reference sequence). The CDR3 length is 16 residues. This CDR3 reads CATSRERTGAGYEQYF. The CDR3 region has the DNA TGTGCCACCAGCAGAGAGAGAACAGGGGCCGGCTACGAGCAGTACTTC.

The V call is TRBV28, the J call TRBJ1-2; 12 nucleotides align to TRBD1. Germline V gives CDR1 MDHEN, CDR2 SYDVKM. This CDR3 region has 15 residues. V lost 2 bases to trimming and J lost 4 bases; unmatched junction nucleotides: 2. The CDR3 nucleotides are TGTGCCAGCAGTTTAGGGACAGGGGGCTTCTATGGCTACACCTTC. This translates into CASSLGTGGFYGYTF.

This clone appeared a single time. The rearrangement joins TRBV10-2 to TRBJ2-7; possibly TRBD1 for D (6 bases). The CDR3 length is 13 residues. Germline V gene lookup returns CDR1 WSHSY and CDR2 SAAADI. The V and J ends lost 3 bases and 2 bases respectively, with 8 bases between them. Written as DNA, the CDR3 is TGCGCCAGCAGTGACAGGGGCCCCTACGAGCAGTACTTC. It codes for CASSDRGPYEQYF.

This clone occurred once. The chain carries TRBV29-1 and TRBJ2-1, with TRBD2 matching over 9 bases. This CDR3 spans 13 amino acids. The V segment lost 6 bases and the J segment 5 bases; nucleotides outside the gene matches: 5. CDR1 and CDR2 from the germline V gene are SQVTM and ANQGSEA. CDR3 in amino acids: CSVAGTSNNEQFF. CDR3 coding DNA: TGCAGCGTCGCCGGGACTAGCAACAATGAGCAGTTCTTC.

Comment on this clone: This CDR3 is also generated by other DNA sequences in the sample. The chain carries TRBV7-2 and TRBJ2-7; D call uncertain. The length of the CDR3 is 12 residues. V lost 4 bases to trimming and J lost 0 bases, with 4 bases between them. Germline V gene lookup returns CDR1 SGHTA and CDR2 FQGNSA. CDR3 protein: CASSSSSYEQYF. In nucleotides, the CDR3 is TGTGCCAGCAGCTCCTCCTCCTACGAGCAGTACTTC.

This chain uses TRBV5-1 with TRBJ1-4; D is unresolved. In germline, CDR1 is SGHRS, CDR2 YFSETQ. The CDR3 totals 13 residues. V was clipped by 4 bases and J by 4 bases, with 8 bases between them. The CDR3 loop is CASSRALNEKLFF. CDR3 nucleotide sequence: TGCGCCAGCAGCAGGGCCCTTAATGAAAAACTGTTTTTT.

The chain combines TRBV9 with TRBJ2-3; D unresolved. This CDR3 comprises 13 residues. Germline loops: CDR1 SGDLS, CDR2 YYNGEE. V was cut by 2 bases and J by 2 bases, with 6 bases left in between. The CDR3 DNA reads as TGTGCCAGCAGCGTGGCGAACACAGATACGCAGTATTTT. Translating gives CASSVANTDTQYF.

The CDR3 DNA reads as TGTGCCAGCAGCTTAGACAGCGGGAGAGAGGTTGAGGCGGAGACCCAGTACTTC. It encodes CASSLDSGREVEAETQYF. The chain recombines TRBV7-6 with TRBJ2-5; the match to TRBD2 covers 8 bases. The CDR3 consists of 18 residues. Germline trimming cut 1 base from V and 5 bases from J; bases unmatched to any gene: 15. Germline V gives CDR1 SGHVS, CDR2 FNYEAQ.

In its sample, this clone was seen once. The CDR3 DNA reads as TGTGCCAGCAGTTACACGACGGCGACTAATGAAAAACTGTTTTTT. It is translated as CASSYTTATNEKLFF. The chain employs TRBV28 and TRBJ1-4, with unresolved D. Germline V gene sequence: CDR1 MDHEN, CDR2 SYDVKM. V lost 4 bases and J lost 2, with 11 bases in between. CDR3 length: 15 amino acids.